Given below is one T cell receptor (beta chain) in context. The target antigen is unknown. Germline CDR1 and CDR2: MNHEY and SVGAGI. CDR3 length: 14 residues. With 6 bases clipped from V and 6 bases from J, the junction kept 9 bases outside the gene matches. The sample belongs to a study of CD8 T cell repertoires and HIV-1 epitope variants. TCRdb's copy holds only in-frame clones and misses some; the assay was immunoSEQ multiplex PCR. This table holds fewer than 6,000 clones, around two thirds found once. The sequenced sample consisted of cultured CD8+ T cells derived from PBMCs. The TCR sequence derives from a male donor with HIV. The rearrangement links TRBV6-5 to TRBJ2-7, with 9 bases aligning to TRBD1. CDR3 nucleotides: TGTGCCAGCAGAAGGATGGGACAGGGTCCCGAGCAGTACTTC. Amino acid sequence: CASRRMGQGPEQYF.